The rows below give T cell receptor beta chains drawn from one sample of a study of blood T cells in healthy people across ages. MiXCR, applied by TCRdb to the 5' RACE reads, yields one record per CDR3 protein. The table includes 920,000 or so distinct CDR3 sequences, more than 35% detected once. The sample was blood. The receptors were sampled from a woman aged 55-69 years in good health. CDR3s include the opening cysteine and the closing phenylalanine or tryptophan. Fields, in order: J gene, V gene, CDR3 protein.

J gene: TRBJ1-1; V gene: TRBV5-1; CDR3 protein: CASRSGQGRGNTEAFF
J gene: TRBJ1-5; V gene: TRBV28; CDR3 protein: CASKSYSNQPQHF
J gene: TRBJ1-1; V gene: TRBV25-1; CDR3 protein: CASRTRLSPEAFF
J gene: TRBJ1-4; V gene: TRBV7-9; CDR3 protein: CASSFRGPGEKLFF
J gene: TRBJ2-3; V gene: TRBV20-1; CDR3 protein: CSASSTRRADTQYF
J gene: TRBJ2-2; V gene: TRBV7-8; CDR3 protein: CASSLVPGQANTGELFF
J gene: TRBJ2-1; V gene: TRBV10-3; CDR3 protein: CAIRTNSTYNEQFF
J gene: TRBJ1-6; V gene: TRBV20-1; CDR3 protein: CSARRDSGYNSPLHF
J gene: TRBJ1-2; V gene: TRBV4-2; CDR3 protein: CASSQDPTVVYTF
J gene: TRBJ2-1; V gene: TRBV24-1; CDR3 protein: CATSDQRRLAGEFYNEQFF